This entry lists 18 T cell receptor beta chains sequenced from one sample in a study of response to subunit inactivated influenza vaccine. A single record per CDR3 protein comes from TCRdb applying MiXCR to the RT-PCR reads. Of roughly 500,000 distinct CDR3 sequences in the sample, approximately 15% were seen once. Sequenced material: CD4+ T cells sorted from PBMCs, taken around 2 years after vaccination. These receptors were obtained from a man aged 50 to 69 who received an inactivated influenza vaccine.

This clonotype was seen repeatedly, ten times or more. The chain joins TRBV20-1 to TRBJ1-5; 7 bases match TRBD1. V gave up 5 bases and J gave up 2 bases; unmatched junction bases: 15. The CDR3 loop spans 17 amino acids. Germline V gene sequence: CDR1 DFQATT, CDR2 SNEGSKA (reference sequence). CDR3 residues: CSAEGTVAALGNQPQHF. CDR3 nucleotide sequence: TGCAGTGCTGAAGGGACAGTCGCCGCGCTTGGCAATCAGCCCCAGCATTTT.

There are many counts of this clonotype. The chain uses TRBV11-2 and TRBJ2-5, with D perhaps being TRBD1 or TRBD2 (5 bases each). CDR3 length: 13 residues. CDR1 and CDR2 (germline): SGHAT, FQNNGV. Trimming took 2 bases from V and 13 from J, leaving 17 bases between them. This chain's CDR3 is CASSLQTRGETYF. The CDR3 coding sequence is TGTGCCAGCAGCTTACAAACTAGGGGCGAAACGTACTTC.

This clonotype showed up many times. V and J are TRBV12-3 or TRBV12-4 and TRBJ2-2; the D is unclear. The V gene lost 0 bases and the J gene lost 5 bases, with 4 bases spanning the gap. The CDR3 has 13 residues. CDR3 bases: TGTGCCAGCAGTTTAGCAACAACCGGGGAGCTGTTTTTT. Its translation is CASSLATTGELFF.

The chain links TRBV7-9 to TRBJ1-2, with a weak D call TRBD1 (5 bases). The germline CDR1 and CDR2 sequences are SEHNR and FQNEAQ (reference sequence). The CDR3 covers 14 residues. Trimming cost V 5 bases and J 4 bases, with 14 bases left between them. In DNA, the CDR3 is TGTGCCAGCAGCCCGTATGAGGGGCCCTATGGCTACACCTTC. Residues: CASSPYEGPYGYTF.

The V call is TRBV27, the J call TRBJ1-2, with D uncertain. V gave up 10 bases and J gave up 2 bases, with 14 bases separating them. The CDR3 length is 13 residues. Germline assignment: CDR1 MNHEY and CDR2 SMNVEV (reference sequence). This CDR3 is CATSPTGNYGYTF. In DNA form, the CDR3 reads TGTGCCACCTCACCGACGGGGAACTATGGCTACACCTTC.

This clonotype was counted between two and nine times. This chain joins TRBV10-3 and TRBJ1-1, with no clear D. This CDR3 comprises 15 residues. Between the trimmed V and J ends, which lost 8 bases and 3 bases, there was a span of 19 bases. Germline assignment: CDR1 ENHRY and CDR2 SYGVKD. CDR3 loop: CAIRPSNQGDTEAFF. The CDR3, as DNA: TGTGCCATCCGCCCCTCAAACCAAGGCGACACTGAAGCTTTCTTT.

This clonotype was seen repeatedly, ten times or more. CDR3 loop: CSVPSRDIGTEAFF. In DNA, the CDR3 is TGCAGCGTGCCCAGCAGGGACATAGGCACTGAAGCTTTCTTT. This chain links TRBV29-1 with TRBJ1-1; maybe TRBD1 (6 bases). The CDR3 runs 14 residues. With 6 bases removed from V and 4 bases from J, the gap between germline ends came to 18 bases. Germline CDR1 reads SQVTM; CDR2 reads ANQGSEA.

A few counts support this clonotype. The chain couples TRBV7-2 to TRBJ2-5; D is ambiguous. Per the germline V gene, CDR1 is SGHTA and CDR2 is FQGNSA. The CDR3 runs 13 residues. Trimming took off 2 bases at V and 5 bases at J, with 9 bases between the two ends. The CDR3 is CASSLNVKETQYF. The CDR3, as DNA: TGTGCCAGCAGCTTAAACGTAAAGGAGACCCAGTACTTC.

This clonotype was seen a few times. The V and J genes are TRBV10-3 and TRBJ2-2, with 9 nucleotides matching TRBD2. The CDR3 runs to 16 residues. The V segment lost 0 bases and the J segment 5 bases; nucleotides outside the gene matches: 4. Germline V gene data show CDR1 as ENHRY and CDR2 as SYGVKD. The CDR3: CAISESAGGLTGELFF. The CDR3 DNA is TGTGCCATCAGTGAGTCAGCGGGAGGATTGACCGGGGAGCTGTTTTTT.

As for this clonotype: A much more abundant neighbour one base away suggests this may be a read error. The rearrangement uses TRBV12-3 or TRBV12-4 and TRBJ1-2, with 8 nucleotides matching TRBD1. The V and J ends lost 9 bases and 4 bases, in that order; junction bases with no gene match: 13. The CDR3 is 15 residues long. CDR3 coding DNA: TGTGCCAGGAGTCCCCTAGACAGGGGTGCCTATGGCTACACCTTC. It specifies CARSPLDRGAYGYTF.

This clonotype has at least ten counts. This sequence joins TRBV12-3 or TRBV12-4 and TRBJ2-3; D possibly corresponds to TRBD2 (5 bases). The CDR3 is 14 residues long. Between the trimmed V and J ends, which lost 6 bases and 4 bases, there was a span of 14 bases. The CDR3 DNA reads TGTGCCAGCAGCCAGGACTTCGGGGCAGATACGCAGTATTTT. Protein product: CASSQDFGADTQYF.

The chain carries TRBV5-6 and TRBJ2-6, with TRBD1 as a possible D gene (5 bases). Germline values: CDR1 SGHDT, CDR2 YYEEEE. With 0 bases removed from V and 2 bases from J, the gap between germline ends came to 6 bases. The CDR3 is 15 amino acids. The CDR3 DNA reads as TGTGCCAGCAGCTTGGCAGGGACTGGGGCCAACGTCCTGACTTTC. Its protein is CASSLAGTGANVLTF.

This clonotype was counted between two and nine times. The V and J genes are TRBV20-1 and TRBJ2-3, with unresolved D. CDR1 DFQATT and CDR2 SNEGSKA come from the germline V gene (reference sequence). The CDR3 spans 13 residues. Trimming removed 6 bases from V and 2 bases from J, with 12 bases in between. The CDR3 loop reads CSALTSLTDTQYF. The CDR3 DNA follows: TGCAGTGCCCTTACCTCTCTCACAGATACGCAGTATTTT.

The rearrangement joins TRBV7-9 to TRBJ2-7, with D possibly being TRBD1 or TRBD2 (5 bases each). The germline V gene has CDR1 SEHNR and CDR2 FQNEAQ (reference sequence). The CDR3 loop spans 14 amino acids. Trimming shortened V by 7 bases and J by 5 bases, and 18 bases separated the two germline ends. CDR3 DNA: TGTGCCAGCATCCTTTACGGGGCCGCCAACGAGCAGTACTTC. Translating it yields CASILYGAANEQYF.

CDR3 loop: CSARDNGYTF. CDR3 DNA sequence: TGCAGTGCTAGAGATAATGGCTACACCTTC. This sequence joins TRBV20-1 and TRBJ1-2; D not resolved. V gave up 0 bases and J gave up 6 bases, with 2 bases separating them. CDR1 and CDR2 (germline): DFQATT, SNEGSKA (reference sequence). This CDR3 contains 10 residues.

Regarding this clonotype: Mismatch with germline at one junction end may stem from a read error. The V gene is TRBV29-1, the J gene TRBJ2-5; no firm D call. Germline CDR1 SQVTM, CDR2 ANQGSEA. This CDR3 is 11 amino acids long. Here the CDR3 DNA reads TGCAGCGTTCAAGACGGCAAGACCCAGTACTTC. Its translation: CSVQDGKTQYF.

The chain recombines TRBV20-1 with TRBJ2-2; 7 bases are a match to TRBD2. The CDR3 spans 15 residues. Trimming removed 0 bases from V and 6 bases from J; junction bases left unmatched: 7. Germline CDR1 and CDR2: DFQATT and SNEGSKA (reference sequence). For the CDR3, the DNA is TGCAGTGCTAGAGATCCTCGGGGGGTCGCCGGGGAGCTGTTTTTT. Translating gives CSARDPRGVAGELFF.

The chain combines TRBV28 with TRBJ2-5, with 10 bases aligning to TRBD1. The CDR3 has 16 residues. With V trimmed by 5 bases and J by 3 bases, 9 bases remained unmatched. Germline V CDR1 and CDR2: MDHEN, SYDVKM. CDR3 DNA sequence: TGTGCCAGCAGTCCCCATGGGACAGGGGCTAAAGAGACCCAGTACTTC. Translated, it gives CASSPHGTGAKETQYF.